A selection of T cell receptor beta chains follows, all from one sample in a study of response to subunit inactivated influenza vaccine. TCRdb ran MiXCR on the RT-PCR reads and lists one entry per CDR3 protein. Of 300,000 to 350,000 distinct CDR3 sequences detected, approximately 23% appear once; the ten largest clones hold over 9%. The sample in question was PBMCs from blood, obtained about 20 months after vaccination. The receptors come from a man between 50 and 70 years old who received an inactivated influenza vaccine. Each CDR3 is given with its conserved first and last residue. Fields, in order: V gene, D gene, clone size, J gene, CDR3 DNA, CDR3 protein. A D gene is named only where the DNA matches it firmly. Clone sizes are given selectively: once, few, many, or a class where the clone is expanded.

>TRBV9|-|few|TRBJ1-6
TGTGCCAGCAGCGTAGACGGACAGTATAATTCACCCCTCCACTTT
CASSVDGQYNSPLHF
>TRBV15|-|-|TRBJ2-7
TGTGCCACCAGCCCTCGGGCAGGGGCCTACGAGCAGTACTTC
CATSPRAGAYEQYF
>TRBV15|-|few|TRBJ2-4
TGTGCCACCAGCTATTATCAGGCAAAAAACATTCAGTACTTC
CATSYYQAKNIQYF
>TRBV12-3/TRBV12-4|-|few|TRBJ1-1
TGTGCCAGCAGTTTATCAGGGATGCACACTGAAGCTTTCTTT
CASSLSGMHTEAFF
>TRBV12-3/TRBV12-4|-|few|TRBJ1-4
TGTGCCAGCAGTTTAAATCAGGGGGAAAAACTGTTTTTT
CASSLNQGEKLFF
>TRBV20-1|-|-|TRBJ1-2
TGCAGTGCTAGGAAAGCTTCCTCTAACTATGGCTACACCTTC
CSARKASSNYGYTF
>TRBV7-2|TRBD1|-|TRBJ2-4
TGTGCCGGCAGCTTAGCCCGTGTCCCGGGACAGGGAAACCTAGCCAAAAACATTCAGTACTTC
CAGSLARVPGQGNLAKNIQYF
>TRBV9|TRBD2|many|TRBJ2-3
TGTGCCAGCAGCGCCAACCTCGGACTAGCGGGGGACACAGATACGCAGTATTTT
CASSANLGLAGDTDTQYF
>TRBV6-5|TRBD2|few|TRBJ2-7
TGTGCCAGCAGTTACTCCCCTAGCGGGGGCTACGAGCAGTACTTC
CASSYSPSGGYEQYF
>TRBV4-2|TRBD1|-|TRBJ2-7
TGTGCCAGCAGCCATGAACAGGGGGCATCTTACGAGCAGTACTTC
CASSHEQGASYEQYF
>TRBV10-2|-|few|TRBJ1-5
TGCGCCAGCAGTGACAGGGCAGACTCCAATCAGCCCCAGCATTTT
CASSDRADSNQPQHF
>TRBV6-1|-|-|TRBJ1-5
TGTGCCAGCAGTGAATGGTGGGCCCTAAGCAATCAGCCCCAGCATTTT
CASSEWWALSNQPQHF
>TRBV5-4|TRBD1|-|TRBJ1-1
TGTGCCAGCAGTCTCGATCTACAGGGGGCTCGTGAAGCTTTCTTT
CASSLDLQGAREAFF
>TRBV5-1|-|-|TRBJ2-3
TGCGCCAGCAGCTTGCGACAGATGCCCAATACGCAGTATTTT
CASSLRQMPNTQYF
>TRBV20-1|-|-|TRBJ1-2
TGCAGTGCTAGAGATCCCGGGACACCCCTGCATCGGTATGGCTACACCTTC
CSARDPGTPLHRYGYTF
>TRBV12-3/TRBV12-4|TRBD1|many|TRBJ1-6
TGTGCCAGCAGTTTAGGGACAGGGACCCTAGGCTCCTATAATTCACCCCTCCACTTT
CASSLGTGTLGSYNSPLHF
>TRBV5-1|TRBD1|few|TRBJ1-2
TGCGCCAGCAGGGGCGGCGGGACAGATACCTATGGCTACACCTTC
CASRGGGTDTYGYTF
>TRBV4-2|-|-|TRBJ2-1
TGTGCCAGCAGCGGTGGGACGTCATCCTACAATGAGCAGTTCTTC
CASSGGTSSYNEQFF
>TRBV4-1|TRBD1|few|TRBJ2-1
TGCGCCAGCAGCCAAGACGGGACAGCCTACAATGAGCAGTTCTTC
CASSQDGTAYNEQFF
>TRBV2|-|-|TRBJ2-7
TGTGCCAGCACCGGGGAGAGCTACGAGCAGTACTTC
CASTGESYEQYF
>TRBV6-1|-|few|TRBJ1-2
TGTGCCAGCAGTGAAGTGAGGGGTGGAGTTGGCTACACCTTC
CASSEVRGGVGYTF
>TRBV5-1|-|few|TRBJ2-7
TGCGCCAGCAGCCCCCGGGACCAGCTGGAAGAGCAGTACTTC
CASSPRDQLEEQYF
>TRBV9|TRBD1|few|TRBJ2-1
TGTGCCAGCAGCCCGAGGACAGGAGTTTCCTACAATGAGCAGTTCTTC
CASSPRTGVSYNEQFF
>TRBV6-5|-|few|TRBJ1-6
TGTGCCAGCAGTTACAGGGATAATTCACCCCTCCACTTT
CASSYRDNSPLHF
>TRBV19|-|-|TRBJ1-5
TGTGCCAGTAGTATATCCGGGGTCTATAGCAATCAGCCCCAGCATTTT
CASSISGVYSNQPQHF
>TRBV4-2|TRBD1|few|TRBJ2-2
TGTGCCAGCAGCCAAGAAGGGGGCAACACCGGGGAGCTGTTTTTT
CASSQEGGNTGELFF
>TRBV7-3|-|-|TRBJ1-3
TGTGCCAGCAGCTTAACGGGAGCCGGGGACACCATATATTTT
CASSLTGAGDTIYF
>TRBV10-3|-|-|TRBJ2-4
TGTGCCATCAGTGAGTCGACACCACAAGGATACATTCAGTACTTC
CAISESTPQGYIQYF
>TRBV25-1|-|-|TRBJ2-1
TGTGCCAGCAGTGAATACACGACAGGCCGCAATGAGCAGTTCTTC
CASSEYTTGRNEQFF
>TRBV5-1|-|few|TRBJ1-2
TGCGCCAGCAGCTTGGGGACGGGGCGCAAGGATGTGTACACCTTC
CASSLGTGRKDVYTF
>TRBV4-1|TRBD1|-|TRBJ2-7
TGCGCCAGCAGCCGCCAGGGACAGGGGGCCTACGAGCAGTACTTC
CASSRQGQGAYEQYF
>TRBV28|TRBD2|once|TRBJ2-7
TGTGCCAGCAGTTTGGCGGGAGCCGAGTACGAGCAGTACTTC
CASSLAGAEYEQYF
>TRBV4-1|TRBD1|many|TRBJ1-4
TGCGCCAGCAGCCAAGGCGACAGGGATAATGAAAAACTGTTTTTT
CASSQGDRDNEKLFF
>TRBV4-3|-|few|TRBJ2-7
TGCGCCAGCAGCCAAGATGCAGGGGCTTTTGGGTACGAGCAGTACTTC
CASSQDAGAFGYEQYF
>TRBV7-8|-|many|TRBJ1-2
TGTGCCAGCAGCTTAGGTGCTGGCGGGCTTGGTGGCTACACCTTC
CASSLGAGGLGGYTF
>TRBV28|-|-|TRBJ1-2
TGTGCCAGCACGTTCAGTATAGGGGTCGACTATGGCTACACCTTC
CASTFSIGVDYGYTF